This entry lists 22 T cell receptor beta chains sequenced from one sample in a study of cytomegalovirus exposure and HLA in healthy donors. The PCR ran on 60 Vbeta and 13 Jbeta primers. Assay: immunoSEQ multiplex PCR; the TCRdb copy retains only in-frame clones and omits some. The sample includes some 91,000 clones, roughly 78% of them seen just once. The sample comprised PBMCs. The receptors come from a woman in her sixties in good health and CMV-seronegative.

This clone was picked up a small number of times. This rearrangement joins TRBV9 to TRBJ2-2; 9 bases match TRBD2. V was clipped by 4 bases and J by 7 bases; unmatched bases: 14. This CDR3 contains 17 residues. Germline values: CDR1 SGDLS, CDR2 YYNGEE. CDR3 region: CASSPRGSGGLSGELFF. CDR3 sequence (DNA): TGTGCCAGCAGCCCCCGGGGTAGCGGGGGCCTTAGCGGGGAGCTGTTTTTT. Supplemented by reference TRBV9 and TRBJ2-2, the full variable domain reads DSGVTQTPKHLITATGQRVTLRCSPRSGDLSVYWYQQSLDQGLQFLIQYYNGEERAKGNILERFSAQQFPDLHSELNLSSLELGDSALYFCASSPRGSGGLSGELFFGEGSRLTVL.

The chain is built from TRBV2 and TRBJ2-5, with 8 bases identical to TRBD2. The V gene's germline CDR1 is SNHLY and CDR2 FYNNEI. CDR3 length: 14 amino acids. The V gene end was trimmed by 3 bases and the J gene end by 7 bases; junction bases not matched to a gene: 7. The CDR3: CASSDAAGVGTQYF. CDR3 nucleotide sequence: TGTGCCAGCAGTGATGCAGCGGGAGTAGGGACCCAGTACTTC. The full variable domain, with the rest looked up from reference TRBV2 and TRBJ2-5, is EPEVTQTPSHQVTQMGQEVILRCVPISNHLYFYWYRQILGQKVEFLVSFYNNEISEKSEIFDDQFSVERPDGSNFTLKIRSTKLEDSAMYFCASSDAAGVGTQYFGPGTRLLVL.

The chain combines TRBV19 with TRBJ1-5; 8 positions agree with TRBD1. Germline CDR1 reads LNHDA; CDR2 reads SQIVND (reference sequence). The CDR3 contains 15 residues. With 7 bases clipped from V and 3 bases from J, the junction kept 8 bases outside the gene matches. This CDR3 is CASTGQGLNNQPQHF. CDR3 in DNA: TGTGCCAGTACCGGACAGGGACTAAACAATCAGCCCCAGCATTTT.

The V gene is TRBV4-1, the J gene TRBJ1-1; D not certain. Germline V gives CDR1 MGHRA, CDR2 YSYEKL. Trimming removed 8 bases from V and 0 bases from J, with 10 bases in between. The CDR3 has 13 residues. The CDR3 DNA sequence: TGCGCCAGCGGTAGTACGGTGAACACTGAAGCTTTCTTT. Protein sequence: CASGSTVNTEAFF.

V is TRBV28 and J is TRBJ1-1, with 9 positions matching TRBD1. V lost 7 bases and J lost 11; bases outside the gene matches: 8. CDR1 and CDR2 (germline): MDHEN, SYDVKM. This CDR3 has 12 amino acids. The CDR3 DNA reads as TGTGCCAGCAAAGACAGGGGGGAGACCGCTTTCTTT. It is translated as CASKDRGETAFF.

As DNA, the CDR3 is TGTGCCTGGACAGGGGGCAACGAGCAGTACTTC. Its translation: CAWTGGNEQYF. V gene TRBV30 combines with J gene TRBJ2-7; 8 positions match TRBD1. V lost 4 bases to trimming and J lost 5 bases; unmatched junction nucleotides: 1. CDR3 length: 11 residues. The V gene's germline CDR1 is GTSNPN and CDR2 SVGIG (reference sequence).

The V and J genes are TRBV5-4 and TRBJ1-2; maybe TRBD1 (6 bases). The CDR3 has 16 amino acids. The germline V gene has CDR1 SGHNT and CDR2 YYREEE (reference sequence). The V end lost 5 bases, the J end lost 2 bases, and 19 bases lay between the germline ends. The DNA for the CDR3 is TGTGCCAGCAGTCCCCCAGCCGGGACACCGAACTATGGCTACACCTTC. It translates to CASSPPAGTPNYGYTF. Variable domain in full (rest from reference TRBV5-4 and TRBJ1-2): ETGVTQSPTHLIKTRGQQVTLRCSSQSGHNTVSWYQQALGQGPQFIFQYYREEENGRGNFPPRFSGLQFPNYSSELNVNALELDDSALYLCASSPPAGTPNYGYTFGSGTRLTVV.

The CDR3 reads CASSPREGIYEQYF. The CDR3 coding sequence is TGCGCCAGCAGCCCCCGGGAGGGGATTTACGAGCAGTACTTC. The chain couples TRBV4-1 to TRBJ2-5; 8 bases agree with TRBD2. The J call may be in error: the DNA end matches TRBJ2-7 better. The CDR3 length is 14 residues. CDR1 is MGHRA and CDR2 is YSYEKL in the germline V gene.

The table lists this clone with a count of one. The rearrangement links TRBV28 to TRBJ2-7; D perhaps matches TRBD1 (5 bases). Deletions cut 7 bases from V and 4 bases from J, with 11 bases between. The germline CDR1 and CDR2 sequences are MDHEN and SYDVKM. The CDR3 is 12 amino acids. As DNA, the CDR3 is TGTGCCAGCACAGGGAACAGGTACGAGCAGTACTTC. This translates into CASTGNRYEQYF.

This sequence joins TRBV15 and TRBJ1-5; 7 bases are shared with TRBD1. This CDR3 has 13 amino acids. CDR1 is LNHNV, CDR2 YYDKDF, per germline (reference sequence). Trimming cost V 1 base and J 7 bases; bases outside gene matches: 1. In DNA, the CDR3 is TGTGCCACCAGCAGAGCAGGGGGACAGCCCCAGCATTTT. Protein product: CATSRAGGQPQHF.

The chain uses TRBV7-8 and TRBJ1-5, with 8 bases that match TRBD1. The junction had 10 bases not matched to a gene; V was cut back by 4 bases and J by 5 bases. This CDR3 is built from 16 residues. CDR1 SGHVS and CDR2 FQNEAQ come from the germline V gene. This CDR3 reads CASSSRRTGRDQPQHF. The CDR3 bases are TGTGCCAGCAGCTCCAGACGGACAGGGAGGGATCAGCCCCAGCATTTT.

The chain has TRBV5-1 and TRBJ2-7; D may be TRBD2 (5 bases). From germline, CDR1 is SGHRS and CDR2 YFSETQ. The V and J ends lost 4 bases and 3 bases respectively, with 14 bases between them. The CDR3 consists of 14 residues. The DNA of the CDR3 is TGCGCCAGCAGCACACGGACGGGATTCTACGAGCAGTACTTC. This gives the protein CASSTRTGFYEQYF.

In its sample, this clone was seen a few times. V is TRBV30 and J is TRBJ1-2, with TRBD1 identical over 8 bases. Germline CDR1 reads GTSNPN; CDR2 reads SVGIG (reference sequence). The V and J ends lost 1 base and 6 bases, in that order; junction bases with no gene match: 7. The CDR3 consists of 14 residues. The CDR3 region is CAWSETGGPDGYTF. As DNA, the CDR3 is TGTGCCTGGAGTGAAACAGGGGGTCCCGATGGCTACACCTTC.

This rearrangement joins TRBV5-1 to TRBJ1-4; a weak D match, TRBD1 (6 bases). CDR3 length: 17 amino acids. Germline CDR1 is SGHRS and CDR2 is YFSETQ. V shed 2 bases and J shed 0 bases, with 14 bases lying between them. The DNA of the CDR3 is TGCGCCAGCAGCTTCGGACAGCTTTCTGCAACTAATGAAAAACTGTTTTTT. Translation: CASSFGQLSATNEKLFF.

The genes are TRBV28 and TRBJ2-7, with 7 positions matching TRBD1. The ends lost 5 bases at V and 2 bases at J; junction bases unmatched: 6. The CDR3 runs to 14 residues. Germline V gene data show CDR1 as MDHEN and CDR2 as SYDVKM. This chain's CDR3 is CASSLRDRPYEQYF. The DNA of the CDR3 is TGTGCCAGCAGTCTTAGGGACAGACCCTACGAGCAGTACTTC.

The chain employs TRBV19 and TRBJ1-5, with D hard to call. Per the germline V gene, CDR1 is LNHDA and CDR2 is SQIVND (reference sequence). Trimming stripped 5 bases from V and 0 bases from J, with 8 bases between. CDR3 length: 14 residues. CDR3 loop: CASSFTDSNQPQHF. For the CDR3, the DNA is TGTGCCAGTAGTTTTACAGATAGCAATCAGCCCCAGCATTTT. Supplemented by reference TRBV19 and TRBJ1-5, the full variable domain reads DGGITQSPKYLFRKEGQNVTLSCEQNLNHDAMYWYRQDPGQGLRLIYYSQIVNDFQKGDIAEGYSVSREKKESFPLTVTSAQKNPTAFYLCASSFTDSNQPQHFGDGTRLSIL.

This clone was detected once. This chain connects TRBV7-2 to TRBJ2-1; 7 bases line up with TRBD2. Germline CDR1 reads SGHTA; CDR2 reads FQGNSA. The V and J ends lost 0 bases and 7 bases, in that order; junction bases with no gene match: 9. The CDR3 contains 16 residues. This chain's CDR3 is CASSLAVAGVRNEQFF. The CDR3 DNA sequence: TGTGCCAGCAGCTTAGCCGTGGCGGGAGTGAGGAATGAGCAGTTCTTC.

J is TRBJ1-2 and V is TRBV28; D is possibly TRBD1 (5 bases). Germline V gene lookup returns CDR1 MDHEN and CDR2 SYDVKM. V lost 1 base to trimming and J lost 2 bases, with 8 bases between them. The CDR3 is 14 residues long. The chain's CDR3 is CASSLSGGNYGYTF. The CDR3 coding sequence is TGTGCCAGCAGTTTATCTGGGGGGAACTATGGCTACACCTTC.

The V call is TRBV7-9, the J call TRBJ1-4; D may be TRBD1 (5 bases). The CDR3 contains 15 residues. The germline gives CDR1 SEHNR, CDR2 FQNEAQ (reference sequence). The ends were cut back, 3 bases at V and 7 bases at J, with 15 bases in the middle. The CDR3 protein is CASSFTRAQSEKLFF. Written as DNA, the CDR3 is TGTGCCAGCAGCTTTACCAGGGCCCAGAGTGAAAAACTGTTTTTT.

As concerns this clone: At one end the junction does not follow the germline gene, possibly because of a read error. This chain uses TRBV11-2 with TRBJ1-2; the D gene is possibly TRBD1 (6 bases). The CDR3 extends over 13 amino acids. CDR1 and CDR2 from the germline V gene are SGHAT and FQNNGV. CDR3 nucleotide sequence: TGTGCCAGCAGCTTAGATCTACAGGGCCCTAGGGCCTTC. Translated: CASSLDLQGPRAF.

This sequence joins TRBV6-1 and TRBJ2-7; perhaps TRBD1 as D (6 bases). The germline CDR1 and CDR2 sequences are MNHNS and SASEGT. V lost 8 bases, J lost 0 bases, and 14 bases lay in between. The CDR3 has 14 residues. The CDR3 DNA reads TGTGCCAGCTCACCGCTGGGGGCCTCCTACGAGCAGTACTTC. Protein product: CASSPLGASYEQYF.

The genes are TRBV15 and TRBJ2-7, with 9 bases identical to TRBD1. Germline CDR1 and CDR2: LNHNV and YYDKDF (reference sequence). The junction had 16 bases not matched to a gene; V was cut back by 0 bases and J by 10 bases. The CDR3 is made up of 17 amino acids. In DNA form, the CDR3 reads TGTGCCACCAGCAGAGATCACGTCACCTCAGGACAGGGGCGTCAGTACTTC. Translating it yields CATSRDHVTSGQGRQYF.